This record covers a single T cell receptor (beta chain). The sample comes from a study of T cell responses to AZD1222 COVID-19 vaccine. TCRdb keeps only in-frame clones here, not all; method: immunoSEQ multiplex PCR. The profile covers roughly 130,000 clones, with over 90% appearing a single time and roughly 6.6% taken by the ten largest. The CDR3 has 16 amino acids. The source material was peripheral blood, sampled on day 0 of AZD1222 vaccination. The gene calls are TRBV21-1 and TRBJ2-1; TRBD2, the D gene given by the table, was not confirmed from the DNA. TRBV21-1 is an annotated pseudogene. The receptor was isolated from an adult in good health. The CDR3 nucleotides are TGTGCCAGCAGCTACCGACCGGGACTTCGTTACAATGAGCAGTTCTTC. Translation: CASSYRPGLRYNEQFF.